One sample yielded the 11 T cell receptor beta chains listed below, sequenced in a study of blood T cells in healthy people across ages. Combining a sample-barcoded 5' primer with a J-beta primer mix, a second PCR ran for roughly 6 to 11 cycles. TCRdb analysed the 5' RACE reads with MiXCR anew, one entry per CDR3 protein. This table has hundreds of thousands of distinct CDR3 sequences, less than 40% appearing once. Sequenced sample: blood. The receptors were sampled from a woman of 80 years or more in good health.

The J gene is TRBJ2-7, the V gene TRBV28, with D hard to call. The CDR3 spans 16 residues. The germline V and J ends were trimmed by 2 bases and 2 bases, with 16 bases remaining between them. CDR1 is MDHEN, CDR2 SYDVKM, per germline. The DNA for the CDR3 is TGTGCCAGCAGTTTAATCTGGTCATTCCCCGCCTACGAGCAGTACTTC. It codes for CASSLIWSFPAYEQYF.

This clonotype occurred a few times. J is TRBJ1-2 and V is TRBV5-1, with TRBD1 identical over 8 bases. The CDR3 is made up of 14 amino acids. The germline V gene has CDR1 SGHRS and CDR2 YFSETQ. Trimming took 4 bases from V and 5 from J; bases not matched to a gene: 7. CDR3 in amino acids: CASSTPDRVYGYTF. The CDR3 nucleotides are TGCGCCAGCAGCACCCCGGACAGGGTATATGGCTACACCTTC.

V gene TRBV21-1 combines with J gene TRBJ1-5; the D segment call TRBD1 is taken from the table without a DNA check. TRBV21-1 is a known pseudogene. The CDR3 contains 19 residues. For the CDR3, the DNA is TGTGCCAGCAGCAAAGGGGCCCCGGGGGAGCCACATCAAAATCAGCCCCAGCATTTT. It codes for CASSKGAPGEPHQNQPQHF.

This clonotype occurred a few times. DNA of the CDR3: TGTGCCAGCACGGTGGGTGAAGACTATGGCTACACCTTC. This codes for CASTVGEDYGYTF. The genes are TRBV28 and TRBJ1-2; D is uncertain. This CDR3 is 13 amino acids long. The V gene lost 7 bases and the J gene lost 3 bases, with 12 bases spanning the gap. Germline V lookup: CDR1 MDHEN, CDR2 SYDVKM.

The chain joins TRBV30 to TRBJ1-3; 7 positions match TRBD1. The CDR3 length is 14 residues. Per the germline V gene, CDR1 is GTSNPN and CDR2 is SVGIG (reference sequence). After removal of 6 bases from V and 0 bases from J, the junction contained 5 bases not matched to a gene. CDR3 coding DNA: TGTGCCTGCATGACAGGGAACTCTGGAAACACCATATATTTT. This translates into CACMTGNSGNTIYF.

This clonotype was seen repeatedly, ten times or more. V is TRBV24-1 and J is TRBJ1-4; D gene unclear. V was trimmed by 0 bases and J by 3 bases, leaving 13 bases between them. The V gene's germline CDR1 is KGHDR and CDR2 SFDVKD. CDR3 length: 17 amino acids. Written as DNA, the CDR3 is TGTGCCACCAGTGATTTGGTTCGGGCGAGGGCTAATGAAAAACTGTTTTTT. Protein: CATSDLVRARANEKLFF.

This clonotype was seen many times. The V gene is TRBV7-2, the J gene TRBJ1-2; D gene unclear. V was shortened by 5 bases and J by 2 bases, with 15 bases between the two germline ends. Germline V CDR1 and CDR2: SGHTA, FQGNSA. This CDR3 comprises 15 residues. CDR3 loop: CASSPDRQANYGYTF. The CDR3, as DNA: TGTGCCAGCAGCCCTGACCGGCAGGCGAACTATGGCTACACCTTC.

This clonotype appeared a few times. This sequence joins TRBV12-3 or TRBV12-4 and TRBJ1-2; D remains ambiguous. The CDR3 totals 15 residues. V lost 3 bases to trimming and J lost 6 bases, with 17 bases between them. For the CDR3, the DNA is TGTGCCAGCAGTTTTGAGGGAGAAATTTGGAATGGCTACACCTTC. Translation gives CASSFEGEIWNGYTF.

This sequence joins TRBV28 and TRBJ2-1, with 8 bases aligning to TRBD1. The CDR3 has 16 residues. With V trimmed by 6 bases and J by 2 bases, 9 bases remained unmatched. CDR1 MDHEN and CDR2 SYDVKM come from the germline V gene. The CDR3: CASSPRGQGPYNEQFF. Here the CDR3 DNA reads TGTGCCAGCAGCCCTCGAGGACAGGGACCCTACAATGAGCAGTTCTTC.

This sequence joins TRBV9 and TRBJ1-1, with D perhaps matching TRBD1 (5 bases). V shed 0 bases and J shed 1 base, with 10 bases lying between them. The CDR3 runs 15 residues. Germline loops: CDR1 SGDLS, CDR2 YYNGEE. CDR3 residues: CASSVVTGQNTEAFF. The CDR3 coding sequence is TGTGCCAGCAGCGTAGTAACAGGACAGAACACTGAAGCTTTCTTT.

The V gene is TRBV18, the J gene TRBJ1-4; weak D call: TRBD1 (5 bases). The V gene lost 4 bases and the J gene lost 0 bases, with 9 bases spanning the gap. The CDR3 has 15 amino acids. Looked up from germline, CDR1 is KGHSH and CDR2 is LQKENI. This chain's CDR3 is CASSRQIATNEKLFF. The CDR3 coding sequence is TGTGCCAGCTCACGACAGATTGCAACTAATGAAAAACTGTTTTTT.